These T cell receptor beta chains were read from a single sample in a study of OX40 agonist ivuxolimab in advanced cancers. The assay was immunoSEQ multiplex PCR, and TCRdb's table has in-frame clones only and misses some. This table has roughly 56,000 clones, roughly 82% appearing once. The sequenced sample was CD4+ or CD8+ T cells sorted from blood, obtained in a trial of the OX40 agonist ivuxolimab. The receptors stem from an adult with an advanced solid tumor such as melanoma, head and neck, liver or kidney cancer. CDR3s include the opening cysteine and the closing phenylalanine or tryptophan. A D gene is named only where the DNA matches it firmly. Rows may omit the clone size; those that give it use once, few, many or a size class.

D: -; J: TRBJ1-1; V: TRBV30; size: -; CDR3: CAWSGANPEAFF; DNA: TGTGCCTGGAGTGGAGCGAACCCTGAAGCTTTCTTT
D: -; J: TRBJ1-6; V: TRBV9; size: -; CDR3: CASSLDRSPLHF; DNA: TGTGCCAGCAGCCTAGACAGATCACCCCTCCACTTT
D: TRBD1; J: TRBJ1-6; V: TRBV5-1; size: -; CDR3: CASSGGTGRDNSPLHF; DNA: TGCGCCAGCAGCGGGGGGACAGGACGAGATAATTCACCCCTCCACTTT
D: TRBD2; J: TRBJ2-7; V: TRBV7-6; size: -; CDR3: CASSQRENSYEQYF; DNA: TGTGCCAGCAGCCAGCGGGAAAACTCCTACGAGCAGTACTTC
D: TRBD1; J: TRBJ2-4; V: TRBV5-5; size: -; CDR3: CASSLTGGNIQYF; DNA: TGTGCCAGCAGCTTGACAGGGGGCAACATTCAGTACTTC
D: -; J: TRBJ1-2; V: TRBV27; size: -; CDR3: CASSLRVDYGYTF; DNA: TGTGCCAGCAGTTTGAGGGTTGACTATGGCTACACCTTC
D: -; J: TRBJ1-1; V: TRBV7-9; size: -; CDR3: CASSHGHLNTEAFF; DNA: TGTGCCAGCAGCCACGGGCATCTGAACACTGAAGCTTTCTTT
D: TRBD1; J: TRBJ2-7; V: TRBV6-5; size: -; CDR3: CASRNRNRGSGEQYF; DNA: TGTGCCAGCAGGAACCGAAACAGGGGATCCGGCGAGCAGTACTTC
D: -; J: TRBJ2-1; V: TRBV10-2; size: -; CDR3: CASSEAAGLIRNEQFF; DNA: TGCGCCAGCAGTGAGGCGGCAGGACTAATACGGAATGAGCAGTTCTTC
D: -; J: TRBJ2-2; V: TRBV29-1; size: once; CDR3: CSCRGSSRTGELFF; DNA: TGCAGCTGCCGTGGGAGCTCAAGGACCGGGGAGCTGTTTTTT
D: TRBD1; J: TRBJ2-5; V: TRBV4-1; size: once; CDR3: CASSHPGTGGETQYF; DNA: TGCGCCAGCAGCCACCCCGGGACAGGGGGAGAGACCCAGTACTTC
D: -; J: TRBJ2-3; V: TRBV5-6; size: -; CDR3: CASSLSGTDTQYF; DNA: TGTGCCAGCAGCTTGAGCGGGACAGATACGCAGTATTTT
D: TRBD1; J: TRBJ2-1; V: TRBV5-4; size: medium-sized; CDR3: CASSTDTRGKEDEQFF; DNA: TGTGCCAGCAGCACCGATACCAGGGGGAAGGAAGATGAGCAGTTCTTC
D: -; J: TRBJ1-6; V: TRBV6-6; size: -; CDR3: CASSLLPRDSPLHF; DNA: TGTGCCAGCAGTCTCTTGCCGAGAGATTCACCCCTCCACTTT